One sample yielded the 2 T cell receptor beta chains listed below, sequenced in a study of blood T cell repertoires in COVID-19. Only in-frame clones appear in the TCRdb table, and some are missing; sequencing was by immunoSEQ multiplex PCR. The table lists about 320,000 clones, about 90% of them singletons. Sequencing was done on a sample of PBMCs or T cells enriched from blood (not recorded which). The receptors originated from a man aged 25-40 years who had recovered from COVID-19.

This chain joins TRBV27 and TRBJ1-1; 10 bases are a match to TRBD1. This CDR3 comprises 14 residues. The germline CDR1 and CDR2 sequences are MNHEY and SMNVEV (reference sequence). The V and J ends lost 6 bases and 5 bases, in that order; junction bases with no gene match: 6. The CDR3 region is CASRWTGGETEAFF. The CDR3 nucleotides read TGTGCCAGCAGATGGACAGGGGGGGAAACTGAAGCTTTCTTT.

The rearrangement links TRBV19 to TRBJ1-6; 9 bases are a match to TRBD1. Per germline, CDR1 LNHDA and CDR2 SQIVND (reference sequence). This CDR3 comprises 14 residues. Trimming took 5 bases from V and 9 from J; bases not matched to a gene: 5. CDR3 in DNA: TGTGCCAGTAGTTCCGGGACAGGGATTTCACCCCTCCACTTT. Amino acid sequence: CASSSGTGISPLHF.